The T cell receptor (beta chain) described here comes from a study of multiple sclerosis patients with progressive multifocal leukoencephalopathy. V was pared by 6 bases and J by 7 bases, with 9 bases of the junction left unmatched. The CDR3 sequence is 14 residues long. Germline CDR1 and CDR2: MNHEY and SMNVEV (reference sequence). This sample's time point: time of PML onset. After roughly 16 to 60 months on natalizumab, the natalizumab-treated patients developed PML. Produced via immunoSEQ multiplex PCR; TCRdb's table is partial and in-frame only. The repertoire consists of tens of thousands of clones, with 75% to 90% occurring once and the leading ten covering under 15%.

The receptor was isolated from a woman in her twenties or thirties with progressive multifocal leukoencephalopathy. The source material was PBMCs, sampled from a patient treated with natalizumab. This chain joins TRBV27 and TRBJ1-2, with TRBD1 matching 9 bases. This CDR3 is CASRGTGLAVGYTF. Here the CDR3 DNA reads TGTGCCAGCAGGGGGACAGGGCTCGCGGTTGGCTACACCTTC.